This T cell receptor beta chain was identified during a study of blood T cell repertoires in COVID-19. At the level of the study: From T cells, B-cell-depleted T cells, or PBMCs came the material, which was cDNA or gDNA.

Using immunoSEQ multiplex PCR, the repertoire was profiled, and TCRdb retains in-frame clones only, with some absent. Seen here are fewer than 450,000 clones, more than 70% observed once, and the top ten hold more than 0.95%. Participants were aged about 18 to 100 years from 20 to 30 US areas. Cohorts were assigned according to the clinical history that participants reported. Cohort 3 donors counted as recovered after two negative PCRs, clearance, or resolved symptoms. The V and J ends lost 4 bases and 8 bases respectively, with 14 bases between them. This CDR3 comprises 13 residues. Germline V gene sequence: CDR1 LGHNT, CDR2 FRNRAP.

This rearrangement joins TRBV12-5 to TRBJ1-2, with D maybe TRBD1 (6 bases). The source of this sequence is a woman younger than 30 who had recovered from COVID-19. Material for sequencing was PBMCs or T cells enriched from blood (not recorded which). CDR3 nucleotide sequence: TGTGCTAGTGGTTCACCGACAGGCGGGGGCTACACCTTC. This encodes CASGSPTGGGYTF. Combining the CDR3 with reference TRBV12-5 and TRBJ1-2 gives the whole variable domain DARVTQTPRHKVTEMGQEVTMRCQPILGHNTVFWYRQTMMQGLELLAYFRNRAPLDDSGMPKDRFSAEMPDATLATLKIQPSEPRDSAVYFCASGSPTGGGYTFGSGTRLTVV.